This T cell receptor (beta chain) was sequenced for a study of OX40 agonist ivuxolimab in advanced cancers. The table came from immunoSEQ multiplex PCR; TCRdb's copy has only in-frame clones and leaves some out. The sample carries 75,000 to 80,000 clones, around 94% recorded once. Germline CDR1 is SGDLS and CDR2 is YYNGEE. The junction had 11 bases not matched to a gene; V was cut back by 1 base and J by 5 bases. CDR3 length: 18 amino acids. The chain employs TRBV9 and TRBJ2-1; 11 bases map to TRBD2. Sequenced material: CD4+ or CD8+ T cells sorted from blood, taken in a trial of the OX40 agonist ivuxolimab. This clonotype was obtained from an adult with an advanced solid tumor such as melanoma, head and neck, liver or kidney cancer. The CDR3, as DNA: TGTGCCAGCAGCGTAAGCATGGCTAGCGGGAGGAAGGACAATGAGCAGTTCTTC. It is translated as CASSVSMASGRKDNEQFF.